These 27 T cell receptor beta chains came from one sample sequenced in a study of early T cells in non-severe SARS-CoV-2 infection. TCRdb redid the calling of the 5' RACE reads with MiXCR, one entry per CDR3 protein. The sample includes some 29,000 distinct CDR3 sequences, over 3.5% of them seen just once. The specimen sequenced was whole blood. The receptor set was obtained from an adult who was a healthcare worker with PCR-confirmed SARS-CoV-2 infection or an uninfected control (not recorded which).

This clonotype occurred many times. The chain couples TRBV3-1 to TRBJ1-5, with D perhaps matching TRBD1 (6 bases). The V end was cut by 1 base, the J end by 6 bases, with 16 bases between. The CDR3 length is 16 residues. CDR1 and CDR2 (germline): LGHDT, YNNKEL (reference sequence). CDR3 coding DNA: TGTGCCAGCAGCCAAGGTCAGGGGATGGTCGGTCAGCCCCAGCATTTT. Encoded protein: CASSQGQGMVGQPQHF.

This clonotype was seen a few times. V usage is TRBV12-3 or TRBV12-4 and J usage is TRBJ2-7; TRBD2 matches 12 bases. This CDR3 is built from 17 residues. Germline trimming cut 1 base from V and 6 bases from J; bases unmatched to any gene: 10. CDR3 in DNA: TGTGCCAGCAGTTTAGTGCTAGCTAGCGGGAGGGCCGGCGAGCAGTACTTC. Translating gives CASSLVLASGRAGEQYF.

CDR3 in DNA: TGTGCCAGCAGTTACTCGAAGCGGGGCACCTACGAGCAGTACTTC. Residues: CASSYSKRGTYEQYF. The V gene is TRBV6-2 or TRBV6-3, the J gene TRBJ2-7; TRBD2 aligns across 7 bases. The junction had 4 bases not matched to a gene; V was cut back by 0 bases and J by 2 bases. CDR1 MNHEY and CDR2 SVGEGT come from the germline V gene. The CDR3 loop spans 15 amino acids.

This clonotype was seen a handful of times. The V and J genes are TRBV7-9 and TRBJ2-7; tentatively, D is TRBD1 or TRBD2 (5 bases each). CDR3 length: 15 amino acids. Germline loops: CDR1 SEHNR, CDR2 FQNEAQ (reference sequence). Trimming took off 5 bases at V and 6 bases at J, with 20 bases between the two ends. The CDR3 DNA reads as TGTGCCAGCAGCCCCGACGGGACCGCAGGCCGCGAGCAGTACTTC. It codes for CASSPDGTAGREQYF. Full variable domain (rest looked up from reference TRBV7-9 and TRBJ2-7): DTGVSQNPRHKITKRGQNVTFRCDPISEHNRLYWYRQTLGQGPEFLTYFQNEAQLEKSRLLSDRFSAERPKGSFSTLEIQRTEQGDSAMYLCASSPDGTAGREQYFGPGTRLTVT.

This clonotype was found many times. The chain combines TRBV7-8 with TRBJ1-4; tentatively, D is TRBD1 (5 bases). The V and J ends lost 5 bases and 5 bases respectively, with 15 bases between them. This CDR3 has 15 residues. In germline, CDR1 is SGHVS, CDR2 FQNEAQ. CDR3 protein: CASSHGAGMNEKLFF. In DNA, the CDR3 is TGTGCCAGCAGCCACGGTGCAGGGATGAATGAAAAACTGTTTTTT.

V usage is TRBV11-2 and J usage is TRBJ1-1; no reliable D call. V was trimmed by 3 bases and J by 0 bases, leaving 8 bases between them. The CDR3 totals 14 residues. Looked up from germline, CDR1 is SGHAT and CDR2 is FQNNGV. Here the CDR3 reads CASSFGRMNTEAFF. CDR3 in DNA: TGTGCCAGCAGCTTCGGCAGAATGAACACTGAAGCTTTCTTT.

In its sample, this clonotype was seen a few times. The chain uses TRBV6-1 and TRBJ2-1; D could derive from TRBD1 or TRBD2 (6 bases each). Trimming took off 6 bases at V and 7 bases at J, with 22 bases between the two ends. CDR1 and CDR2 (germline): MNHNS, SASEGT. This CDR3 has 16 residues. The CDR3 DNA reads as TGTGCCAGCAGCCAAAGGGGGGTCCGGGCAGGGAATGAGCAGTTCTTC. It encodes CASSQRGVRAGNEQFF.

This clonotype was counted between two and nine times. CDR3 protein: CASRSGRGDTGELFF. DNA of the CDR3: TGTGCCAGCAGATCGGGTAGGGGGGACACCGGGGAGCTGTTTTTT. The genes are TRBV25-1 and TRBJ2-2; either TRBD1 or TRBD2 may fit D (6 bases each). Germline values: CDR1 MGHDK, CDR2 SYGVNS. V was clipped by 6 bases and J by 3 bases, with 14 bases between them. The CDR3 sequence is 15 residues long.

This clonotype has ten or more counts. The rearrangement joins TRBV12-3 or TRBV12-4 to TRBJ2-7; 15 bases map to TRBD2. The CDR3 loop spans 19 amino acids. V was clipped by 3 bases and J by 2 bases; unmatched bases: 11. The CDR3 reads CASSLVPGLAGGVPYEQYF. The CDR3 DNA sequence: TGTGCCAGCAGTTTGGTACCGGGACTAGCGGGGGGCGTACCCTACGAGCAGTACTTC.

A remark on this clonotype: Since a much larger clone is just one base distant, this may be a read error. The rearrangement links TRBV5-4 to TRBJ2-7, with D possibly being TRBD1 (6 bases). V dropped 0 bases and J dropped 6 bases, with 10 bases sitting between them. The germline CDR1 and CDR2 sequences are SGHNT and YYREEE (reference sequence). The CDR3 loop spans 13 amino acids. Written as DNA, the CDR3 is TGTGCCAGCAGCTTGGACAGGGAGACCGAGCAGTACTTC. Translating gives CASSLDRETEQYF.

This clonotype showed up many times. This chain uses TRBV29-1 with TRBJ1-1, with a weak D call TRBD1 (5 bases). CDR1 SQVTM and CDR2 ANQGSEA come from the germline V gene. Trimming cost V 4 bases and J 2 bases, with 11 bases left between them. This CDR3 comprises 13 residues. The DNA for the CDR3 is TGCAGCGTTGCCCGACAGATTAACACTGAAGCTTTCTTT. Amino acids: CSVARQINTEAFF.

This clonotype showed up many times. V and J are TRBV4-1 and TRBJ2-3, with no clear D. The CDR3 runs to 15 residues. The germline V and J ends were trimmed by 2 bases and 4 bases, with 13 bases remaining between them. Per germline, CDR1 MGHRA and CDR2 YSYEKL. The CDR3 loop is CASSQRSGPADTQYF. The CDR3 nucleotides are TGCGCCAGCAGCCAACGATCTGGGCCAGCAGATACGCAGTATTTT.

There are many counts of this clonotype. The chain links TRBV9 to TRBJ2-1; 8 nucleotides align to TRBD2. CDR1 SGDLS and CDR2 YYNGEE come from the germline V gene. CDR3 size: 18 residues. V lost 4 bases, J lost 8 bases, and 20 bases stayed unmatched. The CDR3 loop is CASSPHPRGYSGAYEQFF. The DNA for the CDR3 is TGTGCCAGCAGCCCACACCCCCGGGGTTATAGCGGGGCCTATGAGCAGTTCTTC.

This clonotype rates as medium-sized. This chain links TRBV11-2 with TRBJ2-3, with a tentative D call TRBD1 (5 bases). With 5 bases removed from V and 2 bases from J, the gap between germline ends came to 17 bases. Germline V gene data show CDR1 as SGHAT and CDR2 as FQNNGV. The CDR3 loop spans 16 amino acids. The CDR3 reads CASSTRPAGITDTQYF. CDR3 sequence (DNA): TGTGCCAGCAGCACCAGGCCGGCAGGGATCACAGATACGCAGTATTTT.

This clonotype was recorded many times. The chain uses TRBV10-2 and TRBJ2-1, with D maybe TRBD1 (6 bases). Germline CDR1 and CDR2: WSHSY and SAAADI. The CDR3 contains 15 residues. V gave up 0 bases and J gave up 8 bases, with 14 bases separating them. This chain's CDR3 is CASSESSTRGDEQFF. The CDR3 region has the DNA TGCGCCAGCAGTGAGTCGAGTACCAGGGGTGATGAGCAGTTCTTC.

This clonotype showed up many times. The chain carries TRBV12-3 or TRBV12-4 and TRBJ1-2, with TRBD1 matching 9 bases. Trimming removed 1 base from V and 4 bases from J; junction bases left unmatched: 4. CDR3 length: 15 residues. Here the CDR3 reads CASSLGGQGGYGYTF. The DNA for the CDR3 is TGTGCCAGCAGTTTAGGGGGACAGGGCGGCTATGGCTACACCTTC.

This clonotype was seen ten or more times. The CDR3 spells CASTLDRHYGYTF. In DNA, the CDR3 is TGTGCCAGCACCTTGGACAGGCACTATGGCTACACCTTC. The chain carries TRBV2 and TRBJ1-2; 7 nucleotides match TRBD1. Trimming cost V 7 bases and J 3 bases; bases outside gene matches: 5. Germline V CDR1 and CDR2: SNHLY, FYNNEI. CDR3 size: 13 residues. Variable domain in full (rest from reference TRBV2 and TRBJ1-2): EPEVTQTPSHQVTQMGQEVILRCVPISNHLYFYWYRQILGQKVEFLVSFYNNEISEKSEIFDDQFSVERPDGSNFTLKIRSTKLEDSAMYFCASTLDRHYGYTFGSGTRLTVV.

The rearrangement links TRBV29-1 to TRBJ1-2; D not certain. Trimming took off 6 bases at V and 7 bases at J, with 6 bases between the two ends. The CDR3 extends over 9 amino acids. CDR1 is SQVTM and CDR2 is ANQGSEA in the germline V gene. CDR3 nucleotide sequence: TGCAGCGTAGATTCTGGCTACACCTTC. Its protein is CSVDSGYTF. Full variable domain (rest looked up from reference TRBV29-1 and TRBJ1-2): SAVISQKPSRDICQRGTSLTIQCQVDSQVTMMFWYRQQPGQSLTLIATANQGSEATYESGFVIDKFPISRPNLTFSTLTVSNMSPEDSSIYLCSVDSGYTFGSGTRLTVV.

This clonotype has ten or more counts. The chain combines TRBV2 with TRBJ2-2; 10 nucleotides agree with TRBD1. Germline CDR1 and CDR2: SNHLY and FYNNEI. V gave up 6 bases and J gave up 4 bases; unmatched junction bases: 5. The CDR3 runs to 15 residues. As DNA, the CDR3 is TGTGCCAGCAGAGTGGACAGGGGGTTCACCGGGGAGCTGTTTTTT. This translates into CASRVDRGFTGELFF.

There are many counts of this clonotype. The V call is TRBV20-1, the J call TRBJ2-3; D remains unclear. Between the trimmed V and J ends, which lost 1 base and 3 bases, there was a span of 5 bases. The germline CDR1 and CDR2 sequences are DFQATT and SNEGSKA (reference sequence). The CDR3 loop spans 12 amino acids. For the CDR3, the DNA is TGCAGTGCTAGAGCATGGACAGATACGCAGTATTTT. This gives the protein CSARAWTDTQYF.

The rearrangement uses TRBV7-8 and TRBJ2-3; D is possibly TRBD2 (5 bases). CDR1 is SGHVS, CDR2 FQNEAQ, per germline. This CDR3 is 15 amino acids long. Trimming shortened V by 1 base and J by 0 bases, and 8 bases separated the two germline ends. DNA for the CDR3: TGTGCCAGCAGCTTAGACGGGGTCAGCACAGATACGCAGTATTTT. This translates into CASSLDGVSTDTQYF.

In its sample, this clonotype was seen many times. The CDR3 bases are TGTGCCAGCTCCCACGGGACCCTACCAGATACGCAGTATTTT. This gives the protein CASSHGTLPDTQYF. The rearrangement uses TRBV18 and TRBJ2-3; D is tentatively TRBD1 or TRBD2 (5 bases each). Trimming pared 6 bases from V and 4 bases from J, leaving 14 bases between. Germline V gene data show CDR1 as KGHSH and CDR2 as LQKENI. The CDR3 sequence is 14 residues long.

This clonotype was picked up many times. The chain has TRBV19 and TRBJ2-3, with 8 bases fitting TRBD2. V trimming: 4 bases; J trimming: 0 bases; junction bases outside the gene matches: 12. There are 18 residues in the CDR3. Germline assignment: CDR1 LNHDA and CDR2 SQIVND (reference sequence). The CDR3 reads CASSNRRGAKKSTDTQYF. The CDR3 region has the DNA TGTGCCAGTAGTAATCGGCGGGGGGCCAAAAAAAGCACAGATACGCAGTATTTT.

This clonotype came up many times. The rearrangement uses TRBV3-1 and TRBJ1-2; 8 bases are a match to TRBD1. The V segment lost 2 bases and the J segment 8 bases; nucleotides outside the gene matches: 7. Germline V gene data show CDR1 as LGHDT and CDR2 as YNNKEL (reference sequence). This CDR3 spans 14 amino acids. The CDR3 DNA sequence: TGTGCCAGCAGCCAACATCGACAGGGGAGAGGCTACACCTTC. Its translation is CASSQHRQGRGYTF.

This clonotype has ten or more counts. The chain's CDR3 is CASTRLSGSGGETQYF. The CDR3 nucleotides are TGTGCCAGCACCCGCCTCTCGGGTAGCGGGGGAGAGACCCAGTACTTC. The gene calls are TRBV7-9 and TRBJ2-5; 9 bases agree with TRBD2. This CDR3 region has 16 residues. V was pared by 7 bases and J by 4 bases, with 13 bases of the junction left unmatched. Germline loops: CDR1 SEHNR, CDR2 FQNEAQ (reference sequence).

This clonotype has at least ten counts. The genes are TRBV5-1 and TRBJ2-7; TRBD1 matches 7 bases. The trim removed 6 bases at V and 0 bases at J, leaving 3 bases unmatched. The CDR3 sequence is 13 residues long. The germline CDR1 and CDR2 sequences are SGHRS and YFSETQ. CDR3 residues: CASTRDSSYEQYF. The CDR3 nucleotides read TGCGCCAGCACCCGGGACAGCTCCTACGAGCAGTACTTC. Using reference TRBV5-1 and TRBJ2-7 for the parts outside the CDR3, the full variable domain is KAGVTQTPRYLIKTRGQQVTLSCSPISGHRSVSWYQQTPGQGLQFLFEYFSETQRNKGNFPGRFSGRQFSNSRSEMNVSTLELGDSALYLCASTRDSSYEQYFGPGTRLTVT.

This clonotype has a handful of counts. The rearrangement joins TRBV12-3 or TRBV12-4 to TRBJ2-1; a weak D match, TRBD1 (6 bases). V lost 1 base to trimming and J lost 6 bases, with 10 bases between them. The CDR3 loop spans 14 amino acids. In nucleotides, the CDR3 is TGTGCCAGCAGTTTAGGACAGGCCTTCAATGAGCAGTTCTTC. This encodes CASSLGQAFNEQFF.